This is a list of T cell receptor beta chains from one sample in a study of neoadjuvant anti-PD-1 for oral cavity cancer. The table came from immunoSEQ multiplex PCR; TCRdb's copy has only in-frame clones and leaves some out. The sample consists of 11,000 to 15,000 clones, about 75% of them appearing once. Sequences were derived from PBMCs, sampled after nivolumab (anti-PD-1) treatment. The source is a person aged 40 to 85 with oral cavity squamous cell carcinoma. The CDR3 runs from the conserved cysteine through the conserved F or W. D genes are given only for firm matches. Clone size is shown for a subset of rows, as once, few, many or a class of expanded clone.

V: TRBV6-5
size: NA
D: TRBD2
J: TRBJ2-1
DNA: TGTGCCAGCAGTTACCCCGGGAGCGGGAGGGTCAATGAGCAGTTCTTC
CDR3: CASSYPGSGRVNEQFF

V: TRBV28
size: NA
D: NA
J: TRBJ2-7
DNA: TGTGCCAGCAGTTCGCCCTACGAGCAGTACTTC
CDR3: CASSSPYEQYF

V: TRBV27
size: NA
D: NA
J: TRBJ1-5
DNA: TGTGCCAGCAGTTTTGGGACACCCGGTCAGCCCCAGCATTTT
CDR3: CASSFGTPGQPQHF

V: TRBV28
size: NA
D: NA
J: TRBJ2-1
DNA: TGTGCCAGCAGTTTTCTTTCTGTCGCCTACAATGAGCAGTTCTTC
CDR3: CASSFLSVAYNEQFF

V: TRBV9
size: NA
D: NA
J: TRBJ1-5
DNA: TGTGCCAGCAGCGTAGGTACTATGAGCAATCAGCCCCAGCATTTT
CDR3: CASSVGTMSNQPQHF

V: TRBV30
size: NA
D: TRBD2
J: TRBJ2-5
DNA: TGTGCCTGGAGTTTAGCGGGGGGGTCGTGGGAGACCCAGTACTTC
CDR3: CAWSLAGGSWETQYF

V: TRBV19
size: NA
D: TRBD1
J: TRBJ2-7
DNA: TGTGCCAGTAGTATAGCTTTGGGGACAGGGGCTCGCGAGCAGTACTTC
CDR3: CASSIALGTGAREQYF

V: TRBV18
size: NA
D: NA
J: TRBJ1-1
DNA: TGTGCCAGCTCACCGATGGGCAGTTTCACTGAAGCTTTCTTT
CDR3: CASSPMGSFTEAFF

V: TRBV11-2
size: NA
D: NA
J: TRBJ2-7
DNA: TGTGCCAGCAGCTTAGATCTGGGGGACGGCTCCTACGAGCAGTACTTC
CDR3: CASSLDLGDGSYEQYF

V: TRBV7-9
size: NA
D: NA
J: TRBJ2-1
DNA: TGTGCCAGCAGCCCCTTTTGGGGGGGCCTCGACAATGAGCAGTTCTTC
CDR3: CASSPFWGGLDNEQFF

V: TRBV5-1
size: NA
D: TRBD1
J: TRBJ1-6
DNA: TGCGCCAGCAGCACCCTTGGAGGGGGCGAATCACCCCTCCACTTT
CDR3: CASSTLGGGESPLHF

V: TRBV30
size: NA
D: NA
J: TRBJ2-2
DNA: TGTGCCTGGAGTAGGGATTCGAACACCGGGGAGCTGTTTTTT
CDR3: CAWSRDSNTGELFF

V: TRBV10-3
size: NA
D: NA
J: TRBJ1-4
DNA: TGTGCCATCAGTGATGGGGTTGGACAAGAAAAACTGTTTTTT
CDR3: CAISDGVGQEKLFF

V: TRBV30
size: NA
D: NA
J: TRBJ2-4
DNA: TGTGCCTGGAGTGCCCCAGACGGAGTGAAAAACATTCAGTACTTC
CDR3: CAWSAPDGVKNIQYF

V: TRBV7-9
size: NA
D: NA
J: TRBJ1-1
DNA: TGTGCCAGCAGCTTAGCGAATTGGCGGGGCCTGAACACTGAAGCTTTCTTT
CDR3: CASSLANWRGLNTEAFF

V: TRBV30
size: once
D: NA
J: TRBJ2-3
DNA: TGTGCCTGGAGTACCGGGACAATCACAGATACGCAGTATTTT
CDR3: CAWSTGTITDTQYF

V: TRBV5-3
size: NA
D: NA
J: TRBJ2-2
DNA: TGTGCCAGAAGCCCGCCAGTTTGCCTTGCGAACACCGGGGAGCTGTTTTTT
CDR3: CARSPPVCLANTGELFF

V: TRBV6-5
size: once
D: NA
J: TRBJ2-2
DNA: TGTGCCAGCAGTTACCGGGGACAAGCCGGGGAGCTGTTTTTT
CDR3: CASSYRGQAGELFF

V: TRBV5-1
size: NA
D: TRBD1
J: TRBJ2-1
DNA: TGCGCCAGCAGCTACACAGGGGCCCGGGCGGATGAGCAGTTCTTC
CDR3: CASSYTGARADEQFF

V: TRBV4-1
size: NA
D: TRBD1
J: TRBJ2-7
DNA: TGCGCCAGCAGCCAAGCGGGACAGACTCCGGAGCAGTACTTC
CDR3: CASSQAGQTPEQYF

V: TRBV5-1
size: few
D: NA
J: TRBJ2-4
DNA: TGCGCCAGCAGCTTGGGTTCCGTAGAAAAAAACATTCAGTACTTC
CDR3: CASSLGSVEKNIQYF

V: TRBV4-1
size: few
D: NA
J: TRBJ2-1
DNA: TGCGCCAGCAGCCAAGTAGGGGACCCCCGGAATGAGCAGTTCTTC
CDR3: CASSQVGDPRNEQFF

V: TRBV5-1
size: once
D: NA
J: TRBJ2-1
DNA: TGCGCCAGCTCCGGGAGACAGGACAATGAGCAGTTCTTC
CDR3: CASSGRQDNEQFF

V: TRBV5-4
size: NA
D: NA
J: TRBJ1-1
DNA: TGTGCCAGCAGTTGGGGGGCTGGGAAGACTGAAGCTTTCTTT
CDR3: CASSWGAGKTEAFF

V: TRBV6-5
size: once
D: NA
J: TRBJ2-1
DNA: TGTGCCAGCAGATCAACTAGGCATGAGCAGTTCTTC
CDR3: CASRSTRHEQFF

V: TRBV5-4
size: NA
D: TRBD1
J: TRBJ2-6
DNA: TGTGCCAGCAGAAGGACAGGGGTAACGGGGGCCAACGTCCTGACTTTC
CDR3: CASRRTGVTGANVLTF

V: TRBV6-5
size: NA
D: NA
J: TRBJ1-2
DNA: TGTGCCAGCAGGGACAACTATGGCTACACCTTC
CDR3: CASRDNYGYTF

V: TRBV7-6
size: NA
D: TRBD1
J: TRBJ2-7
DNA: TGTGCCAGCAGCTTAGGAGGACAGGGACCCTACGAGCAGTACTTC
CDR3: CASSLGGQGPYEQYF

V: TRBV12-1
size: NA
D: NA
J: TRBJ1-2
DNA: TGTGCCAGCAGCTTTGCGCGGATCGACAGGGCATATACTAACTATGGCTACACCTTC
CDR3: CASSFARIDRAYTNYGYTF

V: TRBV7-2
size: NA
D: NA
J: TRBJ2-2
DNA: TGTGCCAGCAGCTTGAAAAGACCAGGGCTCGGCTATGGGTCCGGGGAGCTGTTTTTT
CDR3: CASSLKRPGLGYGSGELFF